Listed below are T cell receptor beta chains from one sample, sequenced in a study of blood T cells in healthy people across ages. TCRdb re-called the 5' RACE reads with MiXCR, one entry per CDR3 protein. This sample carries around 990,000 distinct CDR3 sequences, more than 30% of them seen once, and the ten largest clones take about 12%. Source material: blood. These receptors came from a man aged 18 to 35 in good health. Each CDR3 is given with its conserved first and last residue. Each record gives: V gene, D gene, J gene, clone size, CDR3 DNA, CDR3 protein. A D gene is named only where the DNA matches it firmly. Clone size is not always given. Where it is, it says once, few, many or a class for expanded clones.

v_gene: TRBV7-9
d_gene: .
j_gene: TRBJ1-2
abundance: few
CDR3nt: TGTGCCAGCAGCTTAAATAGTTTGGAAGGCGGCTACACCTTC
CDR3aa: CASSLNSLEGGYTF

v_gene: TRBV5-5
d_gene: .
j_gene: TRBJ2-1
abundance: .
CDR3nt: TGTGCCAGCAGCTTGGTTGGCCCGGTACTCAATGAGCAGTTCTTC
CDR3aa: CASSLVGPVLNEQFF

v_gene: TRBV12-3/TRBV12-4
d_gene: .
j_gene: TRBJ2-7
abundance: many
CDR3nt: TGTGCCAGCAGTTTCGAGGGCCTCGAGCAGTACTTC
CDR3aa: CASSFEGLEQYF

v_gene: TRBV11-2
d_gene: .
j_gene: TRBJ1-1
abundance: .
CDR3nt: TGTGCCAGCAGCTTAGATGGGGCGGGAGACGAAGCTTTCTTT
CDR3aa: CASSLDGAGDEAFF

v_gene: TRBV25-1
d_gene: .
j_gene: TRBJ2-1
abundance: .
CDR3nt: TGTGCCAGCAGTGAATTGGGTGGGGCGCATAATGAGCAGTTCTTC
CDR3aa: CASSELGGAHNEQFF

v_gene: TRBV6-5
d_gene: .
j_gene: TRBJ2-1
abundance: .
CDR3nt: TGTGCCAGCAGTTACTCGAAGTCCCTTGGCTACAATGAGCAGTTCTTC
CDR3aa: CASSYSKSLGYNEQFF

v_gene: TRBV4-3
d_gene: .
j_gene: TRBJ2-7
abundance: .
CDR3nt: TGCGCCAGCAGCCAAGATCAAGGGGTCCACGAGCAGTACTTC
CDR3aa: CASSQDQGVHEQYF

v_gene: TRBV3-1
d_gene: TRBD1
j_gene: TRBJ1-5
abundance: many
CDR3nt: TGTGCCAGCAGCCCGGGGGCAGGGGGCTTTCAGCCCCAGCATTTT
CDR3aa: CASSPGAGGFQPQHF

v_gene: TRBV2
d_gene: TRBD1
j_gene: TRBJ1-5
abundance: .
CDR3nt: TGTGCCAGCAGTAACAGGGGGTATAGCAATCAGCCCCAGCATTTT
CDR3aa: CASSNRGYSNQPQHF

v_gene: TRBV28
d_gene: .
j_gene: TRBJ1-2
abundance: few
CDR3nt: TGTGCCAGTGGAAGATCCCAGGGGAACTATGGCTACACCTTC
CDR3aa: CASGRSQGNYGYTF

v_gene: TRBV4-3
d_gene: TRBD1
j_gene: TRBJ2-3
abundance: .
CDR3nt: TGCGCCAGCAGCCAAGACCCAGCGGCGGCAGGGGGTCCACCATCCAGTTCCACAGATACGCAGTATTTT
CDR3aa: CASSQDPAAAGGPPSSSTDTQYF

v_gene: TRBV2
d_gene: .
j_gene: TRBJ1-2
abundance: once
CDR3nt: TGTGCCAGCCGCAAGGAGAGGGGTGCTGGCTATGGCTACACCTTC
CDR3aa: CASRKERGAGYGYTF

v_gene: TRBV7-3
d_gene: .
j_gene: TRBJ1-5
abundance: .
CDR3nt: TGTGCCAGCAGCTTATGGCCGGGTGTAGGTCAGCCCCAGCATTTT
CDR3aa: CASSLWPGVGQPQHF

v_gene: TRBV10-3
d_gene: TRBD1
j_gene: TRBJ1-1
abundance: .
CDR3nt: TGTGCCATCAGTGCTGAGACAGGGGGAGGCGGTGGCACTGAAGCTTTCTTT
CDR3aa: CAISAETGGGGGTEAFF

v_gene: TRBV29-1
d_gene: .
j_gene: TRBJ1-1
abundance: few
CDR3nt: TGCAGCGTGAGCGAAGGGGGCACTGAAGCTTTCTTT
CDR3aa: CSVSEGGTEAFF

v_gene: TRBV11-2
d_gene: TRBD2
j_gene: TRBJ2-1
abundance: few
CDR3nt: TGTGCCAGCAGCCCTTCTAGCGGGGGAAACAATGAGCAGTTCTTC
CDR3aa: CASSPSSGGNNEQFF

v_gene: TRBV4-3
d_gene: .
j_gene: TRBJ2-1
abundance: .
CDR3nt: TGCGCCAGCAGCCAAGACGGTGGGGGTATTTCCTACAATGAGCAGTTCTTC
CDR3aa: CASSQDGGGISYNEQFF

v_gene: TRBV6-5
d_gene: .
j_gene: TRBJ1-6
abundance: once
CDR3nt: TGTGCCAGCGGTAGGGGGAACAGATATAATTCACCCCTCCACTTT
CDR3aa: CASGRGNRYNSPLHF

v_gene: TRBV6-2/TRBV6-3
d_gene: .
j_gene: TRBJ2-7
abundance: .
CDR3nt: TGTGCCAGCAGTTACTCGTCGCTGAATGAGCAGTACTTC
CDR3aa: CASSYSSLNEQYF